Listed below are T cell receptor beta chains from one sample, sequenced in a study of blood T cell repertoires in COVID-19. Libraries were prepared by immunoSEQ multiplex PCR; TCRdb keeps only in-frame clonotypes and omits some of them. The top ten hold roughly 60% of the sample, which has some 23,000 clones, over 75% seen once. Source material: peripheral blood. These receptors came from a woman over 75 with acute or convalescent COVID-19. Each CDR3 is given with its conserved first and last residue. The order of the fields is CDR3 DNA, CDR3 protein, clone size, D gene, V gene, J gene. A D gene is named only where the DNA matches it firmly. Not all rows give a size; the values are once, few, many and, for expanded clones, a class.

CDR3nt: TGTGCCAGCGAAGCGGGAGTGGGGTACAATGAGCAGTTCTTC
CDR3aa: CASEAGVGYNEQFF
abundance: -
d_gene: TRBD2
v_gene: TRBV7-2
j_gene: TRBJ2-1

CDR3nt: TGTGCCAGCAGCCTAGAAGCGGGCGAGGGGATTTACGAGCAGTACTTC
CDR3aa: CASSLEAGEGIYEQYF
abundance: -
d_gene: -
v_gene: TRBV11-3
j_gene: TRBJ2-7

CDR3nt: TGTGCCAGCAGCTTAGGGGGACTGGGAGAGACCCAGTACTTC
CDR3aa: CASSLGGLGETQYF
abundance: -
d_gene: -
v_gene: TRBV7-2
j_gene: TRBJ2-5

CDR3nt: TGTGCCAGCAGCCCGACTAGCGGCCCCTACAATGAGCAGTTCTTC
CDR3aa: CASSPTSGPYNEQFF
abundance: -
d_gene: TRBD2
v_gene: TRBV13
j_gene: TRBJ2-1

CDR3nt: TGCGCCAGCAGCGTAGGAGCGGGGGGGTACCAAGAGACCCAGTACTTC
CDR3aa: CASSVGAGGYQETQYF
abundance: once
d_gene: TRBD2
v_gene: TRBV5-1
j_gene: TRBJ2-5

CDR3nt: TGTGCCTGGGAGGGGGCAGGGAAGGGCAATGAGCAGTTCTTC
CDR3aa: CAWEGAGKGNEQFF
abundance: -
d_gene: TRBD1
v_gene: TRBV30
j_gene: TRBJ2-1

CDR3nt: TGTGCCAGTAGTATAGATGCGGATTTCATTCTTAACTATGGCTACACCTTC
CDR3aa: CASSIDADFILNYGYTF
abundance: -
d_gene: -
v_gene: TRBV19
j_gene: TRBJ1-2

CDR3nt: TGTGCCAGCAGCGCCTCAGGTGCAACTAATGAAAAACTGTTTTTT
CDR3aa: CASSASGATNEKLFF
abundance: medium-sized
d_gene: -
v_gene: TRBV9
j_gene: TRBJ1-4

CDR3nt: TGTGCCAGCAGGACAGGGGGCCGTACTGAAGCTTTCTTT
CDR3aa: CASRTGGRTEAFF
abundance: -
d_gene: TRBD1
v_gene: TRBV27
j_gene: TRBJ1-1

CDR3nt: TGTGCCAGCAGTAACAGGGGGGTCGGAGGCTACACCTTC
CDR3aa: CASSNRGVGGYTF
abundance: few
d_gene: TRBD1
v_gene: TRBV2
j_gene: TRBJ1-2

CDR3nt: TGTGCCAGCAGCTTAGGGGAGCGGGGGGGCTGGGAAGAGACCCAGTACTTC
CDR3aa: CASSLGERGGWEETQYF
abundance: -
d_gene: TRBD2
v_gene: TRBV7-2
j_gene: TRBJ2-5

CDR3nt: TGTGCCAGCAGCTCGGGACTTACGGCCGGGGAGCTGTTTTTT
CDR3aa: CASSSGLTAGELFF
abundance: -
d_gene: -
v_gene: TRBV5-6
j_gene: TRBJ2-2

CDR3nt: TGTGCCAGCAGCCAAGATGCGAACAGGGAAGGCACTGAAGCTTTCTTT
CDR3aa: CASSQDANREGTEAFF
abundance: few
d_gene: -
v_gene: TRBV4-2
j_gene: TRBJ1-1

CDR3nt: TGTGCCAGCAGTCGAGTAACTAGCGATGAGCAGTTCTTC
CDR3aa: CASSRVTSDEQFF
abundance: -
d_gene: TRBD2
v_gene: TRBV6-6
j_gene: TRBJ2-1

CDR3nt: TGTGCCAGCGCTAGTGGGGGGGCTGGTGAAAAACTGTTTTTT
CDR3aa: CASASGGAGEKLFF
abundance: -
d_gene: -
v_gene: TRBV28
j_gene: TRBJ1-4

CDR3nt: TGCAGTGCTAGTCCGGGACAGAACAATAATCAGCCCCAGCATTTT
CDR3aa: CSASPGQNNNQPQHF
abundance: few
d_gene: TRBD1
v_gene: TRBV20-1
j_gene: TRBJ1-5

CDR3nt: TGTGCCAGCAGCTTAGCGAACACGGGTGGAAACACCATATATTTT
CDR3aa: CASSLANTGGNTIYF
abundance: few
d_gene: -
v_gene: TRBV7-9
j_gene: TRBJ1-3

CDR3nt: TGTGCCAGCAGCAGGGTCAGCACAGATACGCAGTATTTT
CDR3aa: CASSRVSTDTQYF
abundance: -
d_gene: -
v_gene: TRBV12-3/TRBV12-4
j_gene: TRBJ2-3

CDR3nt: TGTGCCAGCAGCTTGGTAGCGGGGGGTTCAGATACGCAGTATTTT
CDR3aa: CASSLVAGGSDTQYF
abundance: -
d_gene: TRBD2
v_gene: TRBV7-2
j_gene: TRBJ2-3

CDR3nt: TGTGCCAGTTTGACAGGGAATCAGCCCCAGCATTTT
CDR3aa: CASLTGNQPQHF
abundance: -
d_gene: TRBD1
v_gene: TRBV19
j_gene: TRBJ1-5

CDR3nt: TGTGCCAGCAGCTTACGAGGGAAGACGAACACTGAAGCTTTCTTT
CDR3aa: CASSLRGKTNTEAFF
abundance: -
d_gene: -
v_gene: TRBV11-3
j_gene: TRBJ1-1

CDR3nt: TGTGCCAGCAGCCAAGGTGGCGGCCACGAGCAGTACTTC
CDR3aa: CASSQGGGHEQYF
abundance: -
d_gene: -
v_gene: TRBV3-1/TRBV3-2
j_gene: TRBJ2-7

CDR3nt: TGCAGCGCCGAACACCCAACTAATGAAAAACTGTTTTTT
CDR3aa: CSAEHPTNEKLFF
abundance: -
d_gene: -
v_gene: TRBV29-1
j_gene: TRBJ1-4

CDR3nt: TGTGCCAGCAGACATACGGCGGGATCCGAGCAGTACTTC
CDR3aa: CASRHTAGSEQYF
abundance: -
d_gene: -
v_gene: TRBV11-2
j_gene: TRBJ2-7

CDR3nt: TGCGCCAGCAGCCAAGAACGAGGGGGCTGGCAGCCCCAGCATTTT
CDR3aa: CASSQERGGWQPQHF
abundance: -
d_gene: TRBD1
v_gene: TRBV4-1
j_gene: TRBJ1-5

CDR3nt: TGTGCCAGCAGCCCACCTCCAGGGGGCGTTTTCTCTGGGGCCAACGTCCTGACTTTC
CDR3aa: CASSPPPGGVFSGANVLTF
abundance: -
d_gene: TRBD1
v_gene: TRBV9
j_gene: TRBJ2-6

CDR3nt: TGTGCCAGCAGCAAAGGGGGAGGGAGGGCCCTCCAAGAGACCCAGTACTTC
CDR3aa: CASSKGGGRALQETQYF
abundance: -
d_gene: -
v_gene: TRBV9
j_gene: TRBJ2-5

CDR3nt: TGTGCCAGCAGCCTAGGACAGGGGTTCGACGAGCAGTACTTC
CDR3aa: CASSLGQGFDEQYF
abundance: few
d_gene: TRBD1
v_gene: TRBV14
j_gene: TRBJ2-7

CDR3nt: TGTGCCAGCAGCGAGCCGGGACAGGGGATCACTGAAGCTTTCTTT
CDR3aa: CASSEPGQGITEAFF
abundance: -
d_gene: TRBD1
v_gene: TRBV3-1/TRBV3-2
j_gene: TRBJ1-1